Listed below are T cell receptor beta chains from one sample, sequenced in a study of shared clonotypes between healthy human individuals. The repertoire was sequenced with immunoSEQ multiplex PCR; TCRdb's copy has only in-frame clones and lacks some. The table lists about 1.1 million clones, 78% of them singletons, with roughly 0.62% in the top ten. Sample: memory CD4+ T cells from PBMCs. The receptors stem from a man younger than 35 in good health. Some clones in this sample may be carry-over from other donors' samples. The CDR3 runs from the conserved cysteine through the conserved F or W. Some rows have no size entry. The others give once, few or many, or a class for an expanded clone.

j_call: TRBJ2-7; v_call: TRBV1; clone_size: NA; cdr3_aa: CTSNPEPIGLAGGHSYEQYF
j_call: TRBJ2-7; v_call: TRBV10-1; clone_size: NA; cdr3_aa: CASSEYYEQYF
j_call: TRBJ1-1; v_call: TRBV7-2; clone_size: NA; cdr3_aa: CASSPLGAAFF
j_call: TRBJ1-3; v_call: TRBV19; clone_size: NA; cdr3_aa: CASSSSGSSGNTIYF
j_call: TRBJ1-5; v_call: TRBV19; clone_size: NA; cdr3_aa: CASTEHSPWTSNQPQHF
j_call: TRBJ2-2; v_call: TRBV7-3; clone_size: NA; cdr3_aa: CASSLLMTGELFF
j_call: TRBJ1-3; v_call: TRBV28; clone_size: few; cdr3_aa: CASSLPPGQGSNTIYF
j_call: TRBJ1-2; v_call: TRBV7-2; clone_size: NA; cdr3_aa: CASSLAGQAAPRGYTF
j_call: TRBJ2-7; v_call: TRBV28; clone_size: NA; cdr3_aa: CASSFLAASYEQYF
j_call: TRBJ2-2; v_call: TRBV4-2; clone_size: NA; cdr3_aa: CASSQGTSGSILPGELFF
j_call: TRBJ2-3; v_call: TRBV18; clone_size: NA; cdr3_aa: CASSPPRGTQYF
j_call: TRBJ1-1; v_call: TRBV5-1; clone_size: NA; cdr3_aa: CASTLQGWNTEAFF
j_call: TRBJ2-2; v_call: TRBV27; clone_size: NA; cdr3_aa: CASSNKMAVIGELFF
j_call: TRBJ2-2; v_call: TRBV6-6; clone_size: few; cdr3_aa: CASSYNTGELFF
j_call: TRBJ1-2; v_call: TRBV6-1; clone_size: NA; cdr3_aa: CASSEGGYGGYTF
j_call: TRBJ1-4; v_call: TRBV28; clone_size: once; cdr3_aa: CASSGGGDEKLFF
j_call: TRBJ1-4; v_call: TRBV15; clone_size: few; cdr3_aa: CATSRGDSITNEKLFF
j_call: TRBJ1-2; v_call: TRBV7-2; clone_size: NA; cdr3_aa: CASSPKVGGYDGYTF
j_call: TRBJ2-1; v_call: TRBV28; clone_size: NA; cdr3_aa: CASSYNEQFF
j_call: TRBJ1-1; v_call: TRBV28; clone_size: NA; cdr3_aa: CASVSGGAGTEAFF
j_call: TRBJ1-1; v_call: TRBV28; clone_size: NA; cdr3_aa: CASSFSPTLAGFEAFF
j_call: TRBJ2-3; v_call: TRBV5-1; clone_size: NA; cdr3_aa: CASSPDGRAYVDTQYF
j_call: TRBJ2-3; v_call: TRBV6-4; clone_size: NA; cdr3_aa: CASSDSGLPDTQYF
j_call: TRBJ2-7; v_call: TRBV28; clone_size: many; cdr3_aa: CASQRPTPPYEQYF
j_call: TRBJ1-1; v_call: TRBV7-3; clone_size: NA; cdr3_aa: CASSSGPNTEAFF
j_call: TRBJ1-5; v_call: TRBV27; clone_size: NA; cdr3_aa: CASSSRRNQPQHF
j_call: TRBJ2-7; v_call: TRBV5-1; clone_size: NA; cdr3_aa: CASGETSGRYEQYF
j_call: TRBJ2-5; v_call: TRBV5-4; clone_size: NA; cdr3_aa: CASSPQGRETQYF